This is a list of T cell receptor beta chains from one sample in a study of T-cell memory formation after mild COVID-19. Using its own MiXCR run on the 5' RACE reads, TCRdb lists one record per CDR3 protein. In the table there are some 290,000 distinct CDR3 sequences, about a sixth of which are singletons. The specimen sequenced was PBMCs or a T cell subset sorted from them (not recorded which). The source is a man between 18 and 29 years old who had mild COVID-19 (a few samples of this study predate the infection). Cell type and time point are not known. CDR3s include the opening cysteine and the closing phenylalanine or tryptophan. Clone size is shown for a subset of rows, as once, few, many or a class of expanded clone.

clone_size v_call cdr3_aa
many TRBV4-2 CASSQGSLRGTNEQFF
few TRBV18 CASSPSSRTQETQYF
few TRBV10-3 CAISRQGSGPQHF
few TRBV7-3 CASSPGLAGPQDTQYF
. TRBV6-5 CASSPQGSGTSEQFF
few TRBV7-9 CASSRGRETEAFF
. TRBV11-3 CASSITSGGAGEQFF
few TRBV18 CASSPLGGNNEQFF
. TRBV28 CASSSSRQGAWGTQYF
few TRBV5-4 CASSIWGTDTIYF
many TRBV4-3 CASSQETGYGYTF
few TRBV10-3 CAIREAGELYEQYF
many TRBV20-1 CSARGLASTDTQYF
. TRBV3-1 CASSHGGPRGNEQFF
. TRBV7-9 CASSPLAGPENSPLHF
. TRBV3-1 CASSHRYGLAGKLTDTQYF
. TRBV12-3/TRBV12-4 CASSLGTGGGTTEAFF
. TRBV4-3 CASSSFSAGIFF
many TRBV29-1 CSVVPPGLADTQYF
. TRBV20-1 CSARHRGMIGNQPQHF
. TRBV7-8 CASSLAGLDFSGANVLTF
. TRBV28 CASAGQGVGGYTF
. TRBV4-3 CASSQAVAGLADTQYF
. TRBV7-3 CASSLTGQGNTEAFF
. TRBV12-3/TRBV12-4 CASSPPWEGGNTEAFF
many TRBV4-3 CASSQDTGGPRTDTQYF
. TRBV2 CASSEAYSGGYEQYF
many TRBV9 CASSVEGTALGETQYF
many TRBV28 CATSWGNTEAFF
few TRBV18 CASEPSGASGANVLTF
few TRBV20-1 CSIAQGANGYTF
. TRBV5-1 CASRDIGGPGTQYF
few TRBV6-5 CASSYYGLYEQYF
many TRBV12-3/TRBV12-4 CASSKGLLDYEQYF
many TRBV4-3 CASSPGQNTGELFF
few TRBV4-1 CASSPIQGPEDTQYF
. TRBV2 CASTGLPNTGELFF
many TRBV20-1 CSASPLIAAQETQYF
few TRBV20-1 CSARGSGGESYNEQFF
. TRBV7-9 CASSTRDTSGSTGELFF
few TRBV3-1 CASSQVGGSHSPYGYTF
few TRBV19 CASSMQRGTDTQYF
. TRBV19 CASSIAFQGASTEAFF
few TRBV13 CASSLGLAGGEQFF